The 26 T cell receptor beta chains given below trace back to one sample, sequenced in a study of T cells expressing NK-cell markers (dated by TCRdb to 2020 to 2021). Library method: 5' RACE. The instrument given in TCRdb is Illumina HiSeq 2000. Each CDR3 protein sequence appears as one entry after TCRdb reprocessed the reads, and no DNA is included. The table held for this sample gives 300,000 to 500,000 distinct CDR3 sequences. Roughly 10% of the sample is in the top ten clones. Sequencing was performed on blood T cells: a sorted CD56 or NKG2C T cell subset, CD4+ or CD8+ T cells, or bulk PBMC T cells (not recorded which). The receptors shown here come from a woman in her forties or fifties in good health. Donor details come from another sample of the same person, matched by shared clones.

The chain carries TRBV15 and TRBJ2-1; TCRdb picks TRBD2, but there is no DNA to check that call. This CDR3 is 16 amino acids long. Germline-derived CDR1 and CDR2 are LNHNV and YYDKDF (reference sequence). CDR3 loop: CATSRAPSGLGNEQFF. Using reference TRBV15 and TRBJ2-1 for the parts outside the CDR3, the full variable domain is DAMVIQNPRYQVTQFGKPVTLSCSQTLNHNVMYWYQQKSSQAPKLLFHYYDKDFNNEADTPDNFQSRRPNTSFCFLDIRSPGLGDTAMYLCATSRAPSGLGNEQFFGPGTRLTVL.

The chain uses TRBV29-1 and TRBJ1-2; TCRdb's D call of TRBD1 is untestable without DNA. The CDR3 loop spans 13 amino acids. From germline, CDR1 is SQVTM and CDR2 ANQGSEA. CDR3 region: CSVTPDRLQGYTF.

The gene calls are TRBV10-3 and TRBJ2-3; TCRdb reports TRBD2, a call that lacks DNA to check it against. Germline V gene data show CDR1 as ENHRY and CDR2 as SYGVKD. CDR3 length equals 17 residues. CDR3 protein: CAISESSGGRSADTQYF.

The CDR3: CASSLEGTDYQPQHF. V is TRBV5-1 and J is TRBJ1-5; TCRdb's D gene call, TRBD1, goes unchecked for lack of DNA. CDR3 length equals 15 residues. Germline V CDR1 and CDR2: SGHRS, YFSETQ.

The chain has TRBV10-1 and TRBJ2-3. From germline, CDR1 is WNHNN and CDR2 SYGVQD (reference sequence). CDR3 size: 13 residues. CDR3 protein: CASSEVSQDTQYF.

The chain links TRBV24-1 to TRBJ2-1; TCRdb's D call, TRBD1, is unchecked because there is no DNA. The CDR3 consists of 14 residues. In germline, CDR1 is KGHDR, CDR2 SFDVKD. The CDR3 reads CATSQAGSGNEQFF.

V and J are TRBV5-1 and TRBJ1-2. The germline gives CDR1 SGHRS, CDR2 YFSETQ. The CDR3 is 12 residues long. CDR3 sequence reads: CASRWAEDGYTF. The variable domain in full, completed from reference TRBV5-1 and TRBJ1-2, reads KAGVTQTPRYLIKTRGQQVTLSCSPISGHRSVSWYQQTPGQGLQFLFEYFSETQRNKGNFPGRFSGRQFSNSRSEMNVSTLELGDSALYLCASRWAEDGYTFGSGTRLTVV.

V gene TRBV20-1 combines with J gene TRBJ1-6; TCRdb outputs TRBD1, but without DNA this stays unchecked. CDR1 and CDR2 from the germline V gene are DFQATT and SNEGSKA (reference sequence). The CDR3 is made up of 16 amino acids. CDR3 sequence reads: CSARDPRQGLNSPLHF.

The chain combines TRBV20-1 with TRBJ2-1. The CDR3 totals 12 residues. Germline V gene lookup returns CDR1 DFQATT and CDR2 SNEGSKA (reference sequence). CDR3 sequence reads: CSARFLAGEQFF.

J is TRBJ2-4 and V is TRBV12-3 or TRBV12-4; TCRdb picks TRBD1, but there is no DNA to check that call. The CDR3 runs 14 residues. The CDR3 protein is CASSPQGAKNIQYF.

The CDR3 spells CASSFRGGINEQFF. The chain joins TRBV12-3 or TRBV12-4 to TRBJ2-1; TCRdb designates TRBD1, a call that cannot be tested without DNA. CDR3 length equals 14 residues.

V gene TRBV20-1 combines with J gene TRBJ2-3. The germline V gene has CDR1 DFQATT and CDR2 SNEGSKA (reference sequence). The CDR3 contains 14 residues. The CDR3 is CSARVATSTDTQYF.

The genes are TRBV12-3 or TRBV12-4 and TRBJ2-3. CDR3 length: 13 amino acids. CDR3 loop: CASSLFVADTQYF.

The chain joins TRBV20-1 to TRBJ2-5; the D call of TRBD2 rests on TCRdb alone, since no DNA is present to check it. Germline-derived CDR1 and CDR2 are DFQATT and SNEGSKA (reference sequence). The CDR3 contains 14 residues. CDR3: CSARIAGVGETQYF.

The rearrangement links TRBV5-1 to TRBJ2-3; absent DNA, TCRdb's TRBD2 call cannot be checked. This CDR3 has 18 residues. Germline V lookup: CDR1 SGHRS, CDR2 YFSETQ. The CDR3 protein is CASSFAGLAGGQGDTQYF.

The V gene is TRBV5-1, the J gene TRBJ1-5. The CDR3 extends over 17 amino acids. CDR1 is SGHRS and CDR2 is YFSETQ in the germline V gene. This CDR3 is CASSLGAAGVSNQPQHF.

CDR3 amino acids: CSAFSGSGGYNEQFF. The rearrangement joins TRBV20-1 to TRBJ2-1; without DNA, the TCRdb call of TRBD2 cannot be checked. This CDR3 has 15 residues. Looked up from germline, CDR1 is DFQATT and CDR2 is SNEGSKA (reference sequence).

This sequence joins TRBV11-2 and TRBJ1-4. This CDR3 is built from 16 residues. The germline CDR1 and CDR2 sequences are SGHAT and FQNNGV. CDR3 region: CASSPFWGTTNEKLFF.

This chain links TRBV6-1 with TRBJ2-3; TCRdb selects TRBD1, and the lack of DNA leaves this call unchecked. CDR3 length equals 14 residues. Per the germline V gene, CDR1 is MNHNS and CDR2 is SASEGT. The chain's CDR3 is CASSEAGGSDTQYF.

The gene calls are TRBV2 and TRBJ1-2; TCRdb reports TRBD1, a call that lacks DNA to check it against. The germline gives CDR1 SNHLY, CDR2 FYNNEI. CDR3 length: 14 residues. The CDR3 reads CASRETQGLAGYTF.

The chain's CDR3 is CSARDRTGNQDTQYF. The chain is built from TRBV20-1 and TRBJ2-3. Looked up from germline, CDR1 is DFQATT and CDR2 is SNEGSKA (reference sequence). CDR3 length equals 15 residues.

The chain is built from TRBV7-8 and TRBJ2-7; the D call from TCRdb, TRBD1, cannot be confirmed without DNA. The CDR3 is 13 residues long. Germline V CDR1 and CDR2: SGHVS, FQNEAQ. CDR3 residues: CASRMRGAYEQYF.

The V call is TRBV18, the J call TRBJ1-1. The CDR3 is made up of 14 amino acids. Germline assignment: CDR1 KGHSH and CDR2 LQKENI. The CDR3 reads CASSGNGMNTEAFF.

V gene TRBV28 combines with J gene TRBJ2-5; without DNA, the TCRdb call of TRBD1 cannot be checked. Looked up from germline, CDR1 is MDHEN and CDR2 is SYDVKM. The CDR3 runs to 15 residues. CDR3 in amino acids: CASQGGGRIQETQYF.

V and J are TRBV24-1 and TRBJ2-3; checking the TCRdb D call of TRBD2 is not possible without DNA. This CDR3 spans 20 amino acids. Germline V gene sequence: CDR1 KGHDR, CDR2 SFDVKD. This CDR3 reads CATSDPNPPRLAGYTDTQYF.

The gene calls are TRBV29-1 and TRBJ2-5; TCRdb picks TRBD2, but there is no DNA to check that call. The germline V gene has CDR1 SQVTM and CDR2 ANQGSEA. The CDR3 is made up of 12 amino acids. CDR3: CSAPRGQETQYF.